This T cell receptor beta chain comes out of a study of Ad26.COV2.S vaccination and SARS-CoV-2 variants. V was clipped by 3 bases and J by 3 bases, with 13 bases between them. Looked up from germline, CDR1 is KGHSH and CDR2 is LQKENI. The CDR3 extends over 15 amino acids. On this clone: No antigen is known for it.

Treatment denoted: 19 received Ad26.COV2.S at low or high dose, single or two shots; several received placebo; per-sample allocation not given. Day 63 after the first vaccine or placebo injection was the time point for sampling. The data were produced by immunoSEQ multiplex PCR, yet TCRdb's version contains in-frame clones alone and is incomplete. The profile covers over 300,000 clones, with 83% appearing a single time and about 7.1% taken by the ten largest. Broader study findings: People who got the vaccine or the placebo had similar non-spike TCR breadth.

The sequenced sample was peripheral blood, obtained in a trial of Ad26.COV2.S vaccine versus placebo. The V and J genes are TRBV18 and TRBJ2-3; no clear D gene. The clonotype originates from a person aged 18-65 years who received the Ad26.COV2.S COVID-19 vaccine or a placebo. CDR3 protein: CASSPFRADTDTQYF. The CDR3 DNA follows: TGTGCCAGCTCACCTTTTCGGGCAGATACAGATACGCAGTATTTT.